The present T cell receptor beta chain was sequenced within a study of T-cell memory formation after mild COVID-19. This clonotype was detected a few times. CDR1 is SGHVS, CDR2 FQNEAQ, per germline. Losses at the gene ends were 3 bases for V and 6 bases for J; bases not matched to a gene: 14. This CDR3 is built from 17 residues. Using constant-segment primers, 5'RACE produced TCR alpha and TCR beta cDNA libraries carrying sample barcodes and UMIs. MiXCR, run by TCRdb on the 5' RACE reads, gives a single entry per CDR3 protein. The sample contains about 110,000 distinct CDR3 sequences, 22% of which appear only once.

The sequenced sample was PBMCs or a T cell subset sorted from them (not recorded which). The chain links TRBV7-8 to TRBJ2-3, with 8 bases identical to TRBD2. The origin of this receptor is a man aged 18-30 years who had mild COVID-19 (a few samples of this study predate the infection). Cell type and time point are not known. Written as DNA, the CDR3 is TGTGCCAGCAGCTTCTTGGTCATGGCGGGGGGCCGGGATACGCAGTATTTT. Its translation is CASSFLVMAGGRDTQYF. The full variable domain, with the rest looked up from reference TRBV7-8 and TRBJ2-3, is GAGVSQSPRYKVAKRGQDVALRCDPISGHVSLFWYQQALGQGPEFLTYFQNEAQLDKSGLPSDRFFAERPEGSVSTLKIQRTQQEDSAVYLCASSFLVMAGGRDTQYFGPGTRLTVL.